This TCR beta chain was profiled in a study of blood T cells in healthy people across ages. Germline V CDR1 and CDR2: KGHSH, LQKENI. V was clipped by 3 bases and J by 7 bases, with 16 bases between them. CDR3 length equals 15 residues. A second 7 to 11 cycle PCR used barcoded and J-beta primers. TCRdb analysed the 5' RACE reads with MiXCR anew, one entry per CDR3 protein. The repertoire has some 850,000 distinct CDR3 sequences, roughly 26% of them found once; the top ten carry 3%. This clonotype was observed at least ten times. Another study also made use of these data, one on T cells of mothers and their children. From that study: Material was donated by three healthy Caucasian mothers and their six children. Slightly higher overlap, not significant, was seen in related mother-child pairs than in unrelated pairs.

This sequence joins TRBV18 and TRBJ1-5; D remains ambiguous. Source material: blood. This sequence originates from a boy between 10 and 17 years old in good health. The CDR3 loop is CASSPTSGEGQPQHF. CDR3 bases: TGTGCCAGCTCACCCACATCAGGAGAAGGACAGCCCCAGCATTTT.